This TCR beta chain was sequenced in a study of blood T cell repertoires in COVID-19. Trimming cost V 7 bases and J 11 bases, with 15 bases left between them. Germline CDR1 reads MNHEY; CDR2 reads SVGAGI. This CDR3 is built from 12 residues. Libraries were prepared by immunoSEQ multiplex PCR; TCRdb keeps only in-frame clonotypes and omits some of them. This table has around 150,000 clones, around 73% appearing once. The chain carries TRBV6-5 and TRBJ1-5; D gene uncertain. Material for sequencing was peripheral blood. The origin of this receptor is a woman between 50 and 59 years old with active or convalescent COVID-19. DNA for the CDR3: TGTGCCAGCAAACGCGATTACCAATCCCAGCATTTT. Translation gives CASKRDYQSQHF.